This entry features one TCR beta chain sequence. Residents of about two dozen US areas, aged about 18 to 95 years, made up the participants. This specimen comes from a study of blood T cell repertoires in COVID-19. In the study overall: PBMCs, B-cell-depleted T cells, or T cells provided the cDNA or gDNA that made up the material.

Repertoires were generated with immunoSEQ multiplex PCR, while TCRdb's copy carries only in-frame clones and drops some. Of some 500,000 clones in the sample, 88% were seen once. The germline CDR1 and CDR2 sequences are MNHEY and SVGAGI. The CDR3 extends over 14 amino acids. The ends lost 5 bases at V and 1 base at J; junction bases unmatched: 5. The specimen was PBMCs or T cells enriched from blood (not recorded which). This chain joins TRBV6-5 and TRBJ2-7, with TRBD1 identical over 7 bases. The receptor was derived from a middle-aged woman who had recovered from COVID-19. Written as DNA, the CDR3 is TGTGCCAGCAGTATCGGACAGGAGTCCTACGAGCAGTACTTC. It yields the protein CASSIGQESYEQYF.